These 13 T cell receptor beta chains were all obtained from the same sample, sequenced in a study of OX40 agonist ivuxolimab in advanced cancers. Clones were sequenced by immunoSEQ multiplex PCR, and TCRdb holds only the in-frame ones, with some missing. This repertoire shows some 140,000 clones, 90% to 95% found once; its top ten account for more than 1%. The specimen comprised CD4+ or CD8+ T cells sorted from blood, sampled in a trial of the OX40 agonist ivuxolimab. The receptors derive from an adult with an advanced solid tumor such as melanoma, head and neck, liver or kidney cancer.

The chain is built from TRBV11-3 and TRBJ2-5; D uncertain. Germline V lookup: CDR1 SGHNT, CDR2 YENEEA. This CDR3 comprises 13 residues. Trimming took off 4 bases at V and 5 bases at J, with 11 bases between the two ends. The CDR3 nucleotides read TGTGCCAGCAGCTATCTCCCAAGCGAGACCCAGTACTTC. It specifies CASSYLPSETQYF.

The rearrangement uses TRBV27 and TRBJ2-7; D not certain. Trimming took 2 bases from V and 0 from J, leaving 11 bases between them. CDR3 length: 15 residues. CDR1 MNHEY and CDR2 SMNVEV come from the germline V gene (reference sequence). Written as DNA, the CDR3 is TGTGCCAGCAGTTTACGGCTTTGGAGCTCCTACGAGCAGTACTTC. Its translation: CASSLRLWSSYEQYF.

The chain couples TRBV7-2 to TRBJ1-4; a possible D gene is TRBD1 (5 bases). CDR1 and CDR2 from the germline V gene are SGHTA and FQGNSA. The V end lost 5 bases, the J end lost 5 bases, and 12 bases lay between the germline ends. The CDR3 runs 14 residues. The CDR3 DNA sequence: TGTGCCAGCAGCCTTTCCGGGACGAATGAAAAACTGTTTTTT. It translates to CASSLSGTNEKLFF.

The CDR3: CASTKGLNTEAFF. The CDR3 region has the DNA TGTGCCAGCACCAAAGGACTGAACACTGAAGCTTTCTTT. J is TRBJ1-1 and V is TRBV6-5; D not certain. The CDR3 spans 13 residues. The ends were cut back, 7 bases at V and 0 bases at J, with 9 bases in the middle. Germline values: CDR1 MNHEY, CDR2 SVGAGI.

The chain has TRBV7-8 and TRBJ1-1, with D unclear. The CDR3 extends over 14 amino acids. V was clipped by 5 bases and J by 1 base, with 11 bases between them. The germline gives CDR1 SGHVS, CDR2 FQNEAQ. Written as DNA, the CDR3 is TGTGCCAGCAGCCTAGGGCGGGAGAACACTGAAGCTTTCTTT. It is translated as CASSLGRENTEAFF.

This clone was observed a single time. The V gene is TRBV28, the J gene TRBJ2-7, with D possibly matching TRBD1 (5 bases). Germline V gene lookup returns CDR1 MDHEN and CDR2 SYDVKM. V lost 10 bases to trimming and J lost 6 bases, with 19 bases between them. There are 13 residues in the CDR3. The CDR3 DNA is TGTGCCACCCTTACTCCCCAGGGCGGCGAGCAGTACTTC. Its protein is CATLTPQGGEQYF.

CDR3 residues: CASSLDGNYGYTF. In nucleotides, the CDR3 is TGTGCCAGCAGCCTGGACGGGAACTATGGCTACACCTTC. The chain employs TRBV11-2 and TRBJ1-2; D unresolved. The V gene's germline CDR1 is SGHAT and CDR2 FQNNGV. This CDR3 has 13 amino acids. Trimming took 5 bases from V and 2 from J, leaving 9 bases between them. The variable domain in full, with the rest retrieved from reference TRBV11-2 and TRBJ1-2, is EAGVAQSPRYKIIEKRQSVAFWCNPISGHATLYWYQQILGQGPKLLIQFQNNGVVDDSQLPKDRFSAERLKGVDSTLKIQPAKLEDSAVYLCASSLDGNYGYTFGSGTRLTVV.

The chain joins TRBV20-1 to TRBJ2-5; no definite D call. Trimming removed 6 bases at V and 4 bases at J, with 9 bases between. Per the germline V gene, CDR1 is DFQATT and CDR2 is SNEGSKA (reference sequence). The CDR3 length is 11 residues. CDR3 sequence reads: CSAVSGETQYF. CDR3 coding DNA: TGCAGTGCCGTCTCAGGAGAGACCCAGTACTTC.

V and J are TRBV4-3 and TRBJ1-4; D remains ambiguous. Germline V CDR1 and CDR2: LGHNA, YSLEER. The CDR3 is made up of 15 amino acids. Trimming cost V 0 bases and J 6 bases, with 11 bases left between them. The CDR3 nucleotides read TGCGCCAGCAGCCAAGATCGGCAGAACGATGAAAAACTGTTTTTT. It translates to CASSQDRQNDEKLFF.

J is TRBJ1-4 and V is TRBV11-2, with D possibly being TRBD1 (5 bases). CDR1 is SGHAT and CDR2 is FQNNGV in the germline V gene. V was clipped by 0 bases and J by 2 bases, with 7 bases between them. The CDR3 runs 15 residues. The CDR3 DNA reads as TGTGCCAGCAGCTTAGATTGGGGGACTAATGAAAAACTGTTTTTT. Protein product: CASSLDWGTNEKLFF.

The chain links TRBV5-1 to TRBJ1-1; D is possibly TRBD1 (5 bases). Germline CDR1 SGHRS, CDR2 YFSETQ. Between the trimmed V and J ends, which lost 4 bases and 4 bases, there was a span of 11 bases. CDR3 length: 13 amino acids. In nucleotides, the CDR3 is TGCGCCAGCAGCGGGGGACCGAGCACTGAAGCTTTCTTT. Translated, it gives CASSGGPSTEAFF.

The V call is TRBV5-6, the J call TRBJ1-5; D gene ambiguous. The V end was cut by 0 bases, the J end by 7 bases, with 17 bases between. The CDR3 has 16 residues. CDR1 and CDR2 (germline): SGHDT, YYEEEE. The CDR3 here is CASSLATSVSGQPQHF. CDR3 nucleotide sequence: TGTGCCAGCAGCTTGGCCACGTCAGTCTCGGGGCAGCCCCAGCATTTT. Full variable domain (outside the CDR3, taken from reference TRBV5-6 and TRBJ1-5): DAGVTQSPTHLIKTRGQQVTLRCSPKSGHDTVSWYQQALGQGPQFIFQYYEEEERQRGNFPDRFSGHQFPNYSSELNVNALLLGDSALYLCASSLATSVSGQPQHFGDGTRLSIL.

The chain combines TRBV6-1 with TRBJ2-1, with D tentatively TRBD1 (5 bases). The germline V gene has CDR1 MNHNS and CDR2 SASEGT. CDR3 length: 13 residues. The CDR3 bases are TGTGCGTGCTCAAGGGGTCCCACAAATGAGCAGTTCTTC. The encoded protein is CACSRGPTNEQFF.